A single sample is the source of the 14 T cell receptor beta chains below, sequenced in a study of blood T cell repertoires in COVID-19. Using immunoSEQ multiplex PCR, the repertoire was profiled, and TCRdb retains in-frame clones only, with some absent. Altogether roughly 100,000 clones are present, 84% being singletons, with the ten largest covering 9.5% to 15%. Sample: peripheral blood. Receptors were obtained from a human donor in a cohort sampled during active COVID-19.

The chain joins TRBV7-2 to TRBJ2-7; tentative D call: TRBD2 (7 bases). The length of the CDR3 is 15 residues. In germline, CDR1 is SGHTA, CDR2 FQGNSA. V was cut by 7 bases and J by 0 bases, with 16 bases left in between. DNA for the CDR3: TGTGCCAGCAACAGGGTGGGGGGGAGCTCCTACGAGCAGTACTTC. It codes for CASNRVGGSSYEQYF.

The gene calls are TRBV2 and TRBJ2-5; 13 bases align to TRBD2. The ends lost 3 bases at V and 2 bases at J; junction bases unmatched: 3. The V gene's germline CDR1 is SNHLY and CDR2 FYNNEI. This CDR3 is 16 amino acids long. The CDR3 sequence is CASSDPGLAGQETQYF. DNA of the CDR3: TGTGCCAGCAGTGACCCGGGACTAGCGGGGCAAGAGACCCAGTACTTC.

The chain employs TRBV6-5 and TRBJ2-3, with TRBD1 as a possible D gene (5 bases). CDR3 size: 15 residues. Germline CDR1 is MNHEY and CDR2 is SVGAGI. V lost 0 bases and J lost 9, with 16 bases in between. CDR3 in amino acids: CASSYSPTPQETQYF. In DNA form, the CDR3 reads TGTGCCAGCAGTTACTCGCCAACCCCACAGGAAACGCAGTATTTT.

The chain uses TRBV7-9 and TRBJ1-2; possibly TRBD1 for D (6 bases). Trimming shortened V by 3 bases and J by 7 bases, and 12 bases separated the two germline ends. The CDR3 sequence is 13 residues long. CDR1 and CDR2 (germline): SEHNR, FQNEAQ (reference sequence). Here the CDR3 reads CASSFATGIGYTF. In DNA form, the CDR3 reads TGTGCCAGCAGCTTTGCGACAGGCATTGGCTACACCTTC.

The rearrangement links TRBV9 to TRBJ1-1; tentatively, D is TRBD1 (6 bases). With 3 bases removed from V and 2 bases from J, the gap between germline ends came to 17 bases. The CDR3 is 16 amino acids. Germline assignment: CDR1 SGDLS and CDR2 YYNGEE. CDR3 sequence: CASSAKLTGANTEAFF. The CDR3 nucleotides are TGTGCCAGCAGCGCCAAACTGACAGGCGCTAACACTGAAGCTTTCTTT.

V usage is TRBV19 and J usage is TRBJ2-2, with 14 bases that match TRBD2. Per the germline V gene, CDR1 is LNHDA and CDR2 is SQIVND (reference sequence). Trimming removed 4 bases from V and 5 bases from J; junction bases left unmatched: 12. The CDR3 loop spans 19 amino acids. DNA for the CDR3: TGTGCCAGTAGTACCCACCGGACTAGCGGGGGGCGGTGGACCGGGGAGCTGTTTTTT. Protein sequence: CASSTHRTSGGRWTGELFF.

The chain carries TRBV29-1 and TRBJ1-5; D might be TRBD1 (6 bases). Trimming removed 5 bases at V and 3 bases at J, with 17 bases between. CDR1 is SQVTM, CDR2 ANQGSEA, per germline. The CDR3 extends over 15 amino acids. CDR3 sequence: CSVRVGQTINQPQHF. The CDR3 region has the DNA TGCAGCGTTAGGGTCGGACAGACGATCAATCAGCCCCAGCATTTT.

The chain couples TRBV7-9 to TRBJ1-6, with a possible D match to TRBD1 (5 bases). Trimming stripped 0 bases from V and 7 bases from J, with 16 bases between. The germline CDR1 and CDR2 sequences are SEHNR and FQNEAQ (reference sequence). The CDR3 runs to 17 residues. CDR3 in DNA: TGTGCCAGCAGCTTAGCGGCCGGCCAGGGTTGGAATTCACCCCTCCACTTT. Residues: CASSLAAGQGWNSPLHF.

V gene TRBV5-1 combines with J gene TRBJ2-7; TRBD1 matches 10 bases. There are 16 residues in the CDR3. V lost 4 bases, J lost 0 bases, and 7 bases stayed unmatched. Germline-derived CDR1 and CDR2 are SGHRS and YFSETQ. CDR3 sequence (DNA): TGCGCCAGCAGCCTACGGACAGGGGGGGGCTCCTACGAGCAGTACTTC. It yields the protein CASSLRTGGGSYEQYF. Supplemented by reference TRBV5-1 and TRBJ2-7, the full variable domain reads KAGVTQTPRYLIKTRGQQVTLSCSPISGHRSVSWYQQTPGQGLQFLFEYFSETQRNKGNFPGRFSGRQFSNSRSEMNVSTLELGDSALYLCASSLRTGGGSYEQYFGPGTRLTVT.

This rearrangement joins TRBV19 to TRBJ1-1, with D uncertain. In germline, CDR1 is LNHDA, CDR2 SQIVND (reference sequence). The CDR3 covers 14 residues. The V end lost 4 bases, the J end lost 1 base, and 10 bases lay between the germline ends. The CDR3 DNA is TGTGCCAGTAGTAGGGAGGATAGGAACACTGAAGCTTTCTTT. Amino acids: CASSREDRNTEAFF. The full variable domain, rest sourced from reference TRBV19 and TRBJ1-1, is DGGITQSPKYLFRKEGQNVTLSCEQNLNHDAMYWYRQDPGQGLRLIYYSQIVNDFQKGDIAEGYSVSREKKESFPLTVTSAQKNPTAFYLCASSREDRNTEAFFGQGTRLTVV.

This clone turned up a few times. The J gene is TRBJ2-2, the V gene TRBV5-5; 7 bases are shared with TRBD1. The CDR3 runs to 16 residues. Germline loops: CDR1 SGHKS, CDR2 YYEKEE (reference sequence). V was pared by 0 bases and J by 4 bases, with 6 bases of the junction left unmatched. DNA for the CDR3: TGTGCCAGCAGCTTGGTAGGGGGCTATGCCACCGGGGAGCTGTTTTTT. This encodes CASSLVGGYATGELFF.

This chain uses TRBV27 with TRBJ1-1; D is undetermined. The V gene lost 6 bases and the J gene lost 3 bases, with 11 bases spanning the gap. This CDR3 spans 13 amino acids. CDR1 MNHEY and CDR2 SMNVEV come from the germline V gene (reference sequence). CDR3 sequence reads: CASSTSGHTEAFF. In DNA form, the CDR3 reads TGTGCCAGCAGCACGAGCGGGCACACTGAAGCTTTCTTT.

J is TRBJ1-5 and V is TRBV6-5, with 8 positions matching TRBD1. Germline CDR1 reads MNHEY; CDR2 reads SVGAGI. Unmatched junction bases numbered 8, after V lost 6 bases and J lost 4 bases. The CDR3 loop spans 15 amino acids. The CDR3 coding sequence is TGTGCCAGCAGACGCGACAGGGGATTAAATCAGCCCCAGCATTTT. The encoded protein is CASRRDRGLNQPQHF.

The chain employs TRBV5-1 and TRBJ1-4, with 8 bases lining up with TRBD1. The J segment lost 7 bases and the V segment lost 4 bases, leaving 12 bases of the junction unmatched. Germline V CDR1 and CDR2: SGHRS, YFSETQ. This CDR3 is 16 amino acids long. The CDR3 sequence is CASSPTPDRVGEKLFF. CDR3 nucleotides: TGCGCCAGCAGCCCTACCCCGGACAGGGTAGGTGAAAAACTGTTTTTT.